This note documents a single TCR beta chain sequence. Its antigen is not known. Here immunoSEQ multiplex PCR was the method, and the copy in TCRdb shows in-frame clones only, minus some. The sample lists under 150,000 clones, roughly nine tenths seen once, with approximately 1.6% in the top ten. The CDR3 spans 15 residues. V lost 2 bases and J 0 bases, leaving 9 bases between the germline ends. The sample belongs to a study of T cell responses to AZD1222 COVID-19 vaccine. Study-wide findings and caveats: Variant regions that are unmutated are reportedly the target of nearly half of spike-specific TCRs. Sampling captured repertoires only after the peak T cell response.

The material was peripheral blood, obtained 28 days after the second AZD1222 dose. The J gene is TRBJ1-5, the V gene TRBV5-7; weak D call: TRBD1 (6 bases). TRBV5-7 is noted as an ORF with a role that remains uncertain. The source is an adult who received the AZD1222 COVID-19 vaccine. CDR3 coding DNA: TGTGCCAGCAGCTTAAGGGACATTAGCAATCAGCCCCAGCATTTT. Amino acid sequence: CASSLRDISNQPQHF.